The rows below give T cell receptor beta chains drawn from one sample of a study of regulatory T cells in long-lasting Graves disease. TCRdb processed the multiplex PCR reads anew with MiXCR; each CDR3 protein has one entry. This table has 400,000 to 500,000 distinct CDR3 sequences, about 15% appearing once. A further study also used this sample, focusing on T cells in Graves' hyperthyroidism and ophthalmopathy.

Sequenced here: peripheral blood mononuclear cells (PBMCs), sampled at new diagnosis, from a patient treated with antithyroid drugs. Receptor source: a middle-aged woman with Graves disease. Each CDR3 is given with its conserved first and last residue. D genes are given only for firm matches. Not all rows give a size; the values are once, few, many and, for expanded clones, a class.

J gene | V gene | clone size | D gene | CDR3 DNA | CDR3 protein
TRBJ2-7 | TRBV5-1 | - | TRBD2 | TGCGCCAGCAGTTTTGTGACTAGCGGGAGGTCCGAGCAGTACTTC | CASSFVTSGRSEQYF
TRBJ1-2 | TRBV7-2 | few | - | TGTGCCAGCAGCCCATACTCAGGGCCCTATGGCTACACCTTC | CASSPYSGPYGYTF
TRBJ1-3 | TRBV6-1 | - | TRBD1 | TGTGCCAGCAGAAAACAGGGGGCGCGATCTGGAAACACCATATATTTT | CASRKQGARSGNTIYF
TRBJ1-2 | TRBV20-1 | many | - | TGCAGTGCTCGCGGAAGGCCCTCATCTAACTATGGCTACACCTTC | CSARGRPSSNYGYTF
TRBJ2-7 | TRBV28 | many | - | TGTGCCAGCCGTAATCAGGGTATCCACGAGCAGTACTTC | CASRNQGIHEQYF
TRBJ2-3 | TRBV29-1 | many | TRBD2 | TGCAGCGCCCTGGGACTAGCGGGAGGGGCAGATACGCAGTATTTT | CSALGLAGGADTQYF
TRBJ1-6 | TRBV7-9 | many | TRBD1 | TGTGCCAGCAGCCCTCCGACAGGGGAATATTCACCCCTCCACTTT | CASSPPTGEYSPLHF
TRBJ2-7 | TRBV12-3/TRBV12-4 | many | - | TGTGCCGGGCCTCCTGGAGGGGGCGAGCAGTACTTC | CAGPPGGGEQYF
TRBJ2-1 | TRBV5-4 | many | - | TGTGCCAGCAGCTTGTCGGACATGAATGAGCAGTTCTTC | CASSLSDMNEQFF
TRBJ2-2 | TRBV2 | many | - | TGTGCCAGCAGTGAAGGGACGGTAAACACCGGGGAGCTGTTTTTT | CASSEGTVNTGELFF
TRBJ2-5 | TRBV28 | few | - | TGTGCCAGCAGGACCACTGAAGAGACCCAGTACTTC | CASRTTEETQYF
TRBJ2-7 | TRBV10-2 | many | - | TGCGCCACCGACAACTTGGGGGAGTTTAAGTACTTC | CATDNLGEFKYF
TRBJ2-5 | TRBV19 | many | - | TGTGCCAGTGCCAAGGGCAGGGAAGAGACCCAGTACTTC | CASAKGREETQYF
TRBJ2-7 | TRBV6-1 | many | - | TGTGCCAGCAGTGAAGCAAGGCAGTACGAGCAGTACTTC | CASSEARQYEQYF
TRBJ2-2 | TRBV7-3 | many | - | TGTGCCAGCAGCCGGACGCATACCGGGGAGCTGTTTTTT | CASSRTHTGELFF
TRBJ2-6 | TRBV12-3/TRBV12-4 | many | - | TGTGCCAGCAGAAGCACAGGGAGCGTATCTGGGGCCAACGTCCTGACTTTC | CASRSTGSVSGANVLTF
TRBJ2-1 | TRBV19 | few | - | TGTGCCAGTAGTATTGGACGGGGCTCAGAAGAGTTCTTC | CASSIGRGSEEFF
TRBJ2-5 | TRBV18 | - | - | TGTGCCAGCTCAATAACTAGAAGGGAGACCCAGTACTTC | CASSITRRETQYF
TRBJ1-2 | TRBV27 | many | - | TGTGCCAGCAGCCGAGGGACCTCGGGCTCGGGCGGCTACACCTTC | CASSRGTSGSGGYTF
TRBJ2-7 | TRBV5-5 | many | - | TGTGCCAGCAGCTTGGAAGGGGTCGGGCTCACCTACGAGCAGTACTTC | CASSLEGVGLTYEQYF
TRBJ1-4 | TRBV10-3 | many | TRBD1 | TGTGCCATCAGCCCGGGACAGACTTCAACTAATGAAAAACTGTTTTTT | CAISPGQTSTNEKLFF
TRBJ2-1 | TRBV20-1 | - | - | TGCAGTGCTAGGATGGTGCGCCTGAGCTCCTACAATGAGCAGTTCTTC | CSARMVRLSSYNEQFF
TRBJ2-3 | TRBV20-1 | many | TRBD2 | TGCAGTGCGAACCTAGCGGGAGCGGCAGATACGCAGTATTTT | CSANLAGAADTQYF
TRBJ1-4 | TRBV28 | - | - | TGTGCCAGCAGTTTACCCGGGGTCGCAGGGAAGTCAACTAATGAAAAACTGTTTTTT | CASSLPGVAGKSTNEKLFF
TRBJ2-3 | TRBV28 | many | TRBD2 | TGTGCCAGCAGTCCCATGAGTAGCGGGAGAACAGATACGCAGTATTTT | CASSPMSSGRTDTQYF
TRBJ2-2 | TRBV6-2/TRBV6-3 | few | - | TGTGCCACCCGTTGGGCGAGCACCGGGGAGCTGTTTTTT | CATRWASTGELFF
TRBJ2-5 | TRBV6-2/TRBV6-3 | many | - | TGTGCCAGCAGTCGGAAGACAGTCAGCCAAGAGACCCAGTACTTC | CASSRKTVSQETQYF
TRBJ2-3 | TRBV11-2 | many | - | TGTGCCAGCAGCTTAGGTTTTAGGGGCACAGATACGCAGTATTTT | CASSLGFRGTDTQYF
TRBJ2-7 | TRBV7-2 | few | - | TGTGCCAGCAGCGGGGTCCGTGACTTCGACTACGAGCAGTACTTC | CASSGVRDFDYEQYF
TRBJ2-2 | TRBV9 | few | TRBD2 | TGTGCCAGCAGCCCGGGACTAGCGGGGGACACCGGGGAGCTGTTTTTT | CASSPGLAGDTGELFF
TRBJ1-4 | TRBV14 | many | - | TGTGCCAGCAGCCAAGAGTCATTTGGTGAAAAACTGTTTTTT | CASSQESFGEKLFF
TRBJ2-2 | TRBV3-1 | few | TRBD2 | TGTGCCAGCAGGCCCGGGACTAGCGGGAGTTGGGGGGAGCTGTTTTTT | CASRPGTSGSWGELFF
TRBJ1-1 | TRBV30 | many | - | TGTGCCTGGAGCTCGGGACGGCTGAACACTGAAGCTTTCTTT | CAWSSGRLNTEAFF
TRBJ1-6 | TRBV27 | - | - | TGTGCCACCGCCCCCCTTCCAGAGTCCTCACCCCTCCACTTT | CATAPLPESSPLHF
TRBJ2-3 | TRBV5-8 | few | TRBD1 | TGTGCCAGCAGCTTGGACAGGGGGGGCACAGATACGCAGTATTTT | CASSLDRGGTDTQYF
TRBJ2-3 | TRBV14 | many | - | TGTGCCAGCAGCCAAGCAACCTATGGGGTCGCCGTTGCAGATACGCAGTATTTT | CASSQATYGVAVADTQYF
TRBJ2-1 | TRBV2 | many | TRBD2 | TGTGCCAGCAGAGCCCGGACTAGCGGGAGGGACAATGAGCAGTTCTTC | CASRARTSGRDNEQFF
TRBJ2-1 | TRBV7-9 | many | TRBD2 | TGTGCCAGCAGCTTCCCAAGACTAGCGGGACTAGATTACAATGAGCAGTTCTTC | CASSFPRLAGLDYNEQFF
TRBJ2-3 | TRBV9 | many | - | TGTGCCAGCAGCGCCCACCGGGACTTTCCCACAGATACGCAGTATTTT | CASSAHRDFPTDTQYF
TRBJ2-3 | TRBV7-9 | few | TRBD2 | TGTGCCAGCAGCCCCCGGACTAGCGGGAGTGTTGCAGATACGCAGTATTTT | CASSPRTSGSVADTQYF
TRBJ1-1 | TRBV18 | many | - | TGTGCCAGCTCACCAGCAGCAATGAACACTGAAGCTTTCTTT | CASSPAAMNTEAFF
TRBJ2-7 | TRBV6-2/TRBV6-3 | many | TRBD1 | TGTGCCAGCAGTTACGTCCAGGGGGCTAGCTACGAGCAGTACTTC | CASSYVQGASYEQYF
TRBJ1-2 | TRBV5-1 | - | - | TGCGCCAGCAGCCCCGGATCGGGGGAGGGCTACACCTTC | CASSPGSGEGYTF
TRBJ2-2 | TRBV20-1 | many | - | TGCAGTGCTAGGGGGACTCGGGGGCAGGCAAACACCGGGGAGCTGTTTTTT | CSARGTRGQANTGELFF
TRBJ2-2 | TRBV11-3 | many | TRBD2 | TGTGCCAGCATCTTAGCGGGAGGCCCAACCGGGGAGCTGTTTTTT | CASILAGGPTGELFF
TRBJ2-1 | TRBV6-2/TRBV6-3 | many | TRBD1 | TGTGCCAGCAGCTATCACTTCGGGACAGGGGTGAAAGAGCAGTTCTTC | CASSYHFGTGVKEQFF
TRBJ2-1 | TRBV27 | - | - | TGTGCCAGCAGTATCTCTATCGAAGGGTTAAATGAGCAGTTCTTC | CASSISIEGLNEQFF
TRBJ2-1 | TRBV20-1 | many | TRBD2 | TGCAGTGCGGGATACGTAGGGACTAGCGGGAGGGTGGGTGAGCAGTTCTTC | CSAGYVGTSGRVGEQFF
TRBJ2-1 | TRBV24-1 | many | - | TGTGCCACCAGTGATTCCTGGGACCAGAGCCAGTTCTTC | CATSDSWDQSQFF
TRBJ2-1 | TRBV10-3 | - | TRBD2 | TGTGCCATCAGTGTGGGGACTAGCGGGATACTATACAATGAGCAGTTCTTC | CAISVGTSGILYNEQFF
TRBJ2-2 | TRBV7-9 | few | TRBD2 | TGTGCCAGCAGCTCCTACAGGGGGACTAGCGGCACCGGGGAGCTGTTTTTT | CASSSYRGTSGTGELFF
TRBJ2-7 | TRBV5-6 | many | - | TGTGCCAGCAGCAGGTCGGGAGCCGGCTACGAGCAGTACTTC | CASSRSGAGYEQYF
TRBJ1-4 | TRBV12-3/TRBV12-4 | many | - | TGTGCCAGCAGTTTATCCAGAAATAATGAAAAACTGTTTTTT | CASSLSRNNEKLFF
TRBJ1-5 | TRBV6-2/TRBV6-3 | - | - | TGTGCCAGCGCCGTAAGTTGGGGTCAGCCCCAGCATTTT | CASAVSWGQPQHF
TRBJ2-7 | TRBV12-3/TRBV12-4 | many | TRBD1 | TGTGCCAGCAGCCGGACAGGGGGGATCTCCTACGAGCAGTACTTC | CASSRTGGISYEQYF